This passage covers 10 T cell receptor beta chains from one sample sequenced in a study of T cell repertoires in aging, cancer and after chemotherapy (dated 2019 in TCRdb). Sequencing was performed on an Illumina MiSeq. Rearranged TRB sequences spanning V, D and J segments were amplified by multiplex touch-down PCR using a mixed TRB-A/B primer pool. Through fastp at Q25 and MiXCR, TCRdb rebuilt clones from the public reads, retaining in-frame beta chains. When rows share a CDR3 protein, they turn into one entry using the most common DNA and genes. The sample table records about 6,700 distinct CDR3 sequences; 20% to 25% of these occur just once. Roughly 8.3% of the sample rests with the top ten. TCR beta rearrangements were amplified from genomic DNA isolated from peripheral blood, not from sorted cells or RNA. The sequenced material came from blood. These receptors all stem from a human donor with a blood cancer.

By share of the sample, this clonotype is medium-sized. For the CDR3, the DNA is TGTGCCAGCAGTTCAGGGGGTACAGATACGCAGTATTTT. Amino acid sequence: CASSSGGTDTQYF. The chain couples TRBV28 to TRBJ2-3; 7 bases agree with TRBD1. The CDR3 sequence is 13 residues long. V lost 4 bases to trimming and J lost 3 bases; unmatched junction nucleotides: 1. Germline V lookup: CDR1 MDHEN, CDR2 SYDVKM. Variable domain in full (rest from reference TRBV28 and TRBJ2-3): DVKVTQSSRYLVKRTGEKVFLECVQDMDHENMFWYRQDPGLGLRLIYFSYDVKMKEKGDIPEGYSVSREKKERFSLILESASTNQTSMYLCASSSGGTDTQYFGPGTRLTVL.

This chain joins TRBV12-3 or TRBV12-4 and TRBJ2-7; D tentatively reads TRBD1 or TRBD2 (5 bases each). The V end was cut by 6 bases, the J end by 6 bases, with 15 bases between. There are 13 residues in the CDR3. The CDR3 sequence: CASSSGRELEQYF. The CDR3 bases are TGTGCCAGCAGCTCAGGGAGAGAGCTCGAGCAGTACTTC.

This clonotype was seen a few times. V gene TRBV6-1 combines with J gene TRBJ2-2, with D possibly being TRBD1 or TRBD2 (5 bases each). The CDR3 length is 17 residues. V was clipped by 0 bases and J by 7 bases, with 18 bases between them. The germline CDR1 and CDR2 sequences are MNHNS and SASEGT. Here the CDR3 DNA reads TGTGCCAGCAGTGAAGCGGCGGGTATCGGGGCGGGCGGGGAGCTGTTTTTT. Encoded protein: CASSEAAGIGAGGELFF.

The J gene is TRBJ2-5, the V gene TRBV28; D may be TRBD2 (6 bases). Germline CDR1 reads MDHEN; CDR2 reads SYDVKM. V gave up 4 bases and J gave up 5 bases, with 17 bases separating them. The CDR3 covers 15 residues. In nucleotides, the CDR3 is TGTGCCAGCAGTTCCCCGGGACTCGGAGGGGAGACCCAGTACTTC. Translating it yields CASSSPGLGGETQYF.

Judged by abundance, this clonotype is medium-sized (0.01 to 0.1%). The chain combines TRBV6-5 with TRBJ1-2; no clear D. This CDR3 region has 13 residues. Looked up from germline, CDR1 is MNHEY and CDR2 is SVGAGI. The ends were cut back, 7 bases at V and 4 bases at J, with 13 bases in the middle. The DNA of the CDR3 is TGTGCCAGCAATCCTGGGGTGCGCTATGGCTACACCTTC. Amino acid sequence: CASNPGVRYGYTF.

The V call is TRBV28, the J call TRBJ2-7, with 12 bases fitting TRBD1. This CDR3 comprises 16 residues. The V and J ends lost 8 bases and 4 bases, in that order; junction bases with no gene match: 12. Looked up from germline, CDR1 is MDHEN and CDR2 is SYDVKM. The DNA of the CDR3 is TGTGCCAGCCCCCCACCGGGACAGGGGGCGAAGTACGAGCAGTACTTC. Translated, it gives CASPPPGQGAKYEQYF.

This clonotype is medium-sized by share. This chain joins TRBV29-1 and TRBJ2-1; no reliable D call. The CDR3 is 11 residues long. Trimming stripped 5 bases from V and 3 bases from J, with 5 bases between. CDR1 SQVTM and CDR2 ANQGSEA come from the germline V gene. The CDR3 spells CSVIIYNEQFF. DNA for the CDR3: TGCAGCGTTATTATCTACAATGAGCAGTTCTTC.

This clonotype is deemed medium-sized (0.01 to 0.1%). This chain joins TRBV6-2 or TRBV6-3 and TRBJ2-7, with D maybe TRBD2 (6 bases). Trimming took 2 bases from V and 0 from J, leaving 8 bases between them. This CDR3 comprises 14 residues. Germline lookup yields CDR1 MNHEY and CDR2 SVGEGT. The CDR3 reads CASSYLEGSYEQYF. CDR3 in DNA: TGTGCCAGCAGTTACCTGGAGGGCTCCTACGAGCAGTACTTC.

CDR3 region: CASSGISKNIQYF. CDR3 sequence (DNA): TGTGCCAGCAGCGGGATATCCAAAAACATTCAGTACTTC. The chain has TRBV9 and TRBJ2-4; D is unclear. V was cut by 3 bases and J by 2 bases, with 6 bases left in between. This CDR3 has 13 amino acids. Germline V gene data show CDR1 as SGDLS and CDR2 as YYNGEE.

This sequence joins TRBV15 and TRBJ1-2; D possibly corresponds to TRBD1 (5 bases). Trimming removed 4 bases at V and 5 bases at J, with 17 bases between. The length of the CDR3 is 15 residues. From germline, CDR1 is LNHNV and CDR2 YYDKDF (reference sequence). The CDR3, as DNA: TGTGCCACCAGCATCGATTTTGGGGCAGGGTATGGCTACACCTTC. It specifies CATSIDFGAGYGYTF.